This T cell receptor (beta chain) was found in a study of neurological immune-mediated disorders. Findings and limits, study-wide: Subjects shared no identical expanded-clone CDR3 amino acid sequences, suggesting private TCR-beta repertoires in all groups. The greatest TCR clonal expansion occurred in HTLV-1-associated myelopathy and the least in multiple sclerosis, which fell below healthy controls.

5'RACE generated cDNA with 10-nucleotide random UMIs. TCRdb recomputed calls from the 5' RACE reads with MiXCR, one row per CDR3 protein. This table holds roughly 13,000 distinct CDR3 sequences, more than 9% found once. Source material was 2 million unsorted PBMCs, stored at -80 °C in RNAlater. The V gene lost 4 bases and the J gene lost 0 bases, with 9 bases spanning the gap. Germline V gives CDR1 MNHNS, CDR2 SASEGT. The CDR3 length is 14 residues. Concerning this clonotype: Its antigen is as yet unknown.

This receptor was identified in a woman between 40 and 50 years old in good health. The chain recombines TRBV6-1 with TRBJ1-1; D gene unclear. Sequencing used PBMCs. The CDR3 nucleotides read TGTGCCAGCAGTGCCGGAAATCTGAACACTGAAGCTTTCTTT. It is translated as CASSAGNLNTEAFF.